A selection of T cell receptor beta chains follows, all from one sample in a study of T cells after yellow fever vaccination. TCRdb called the 5' RACE reads again in MiXCR, with one record for every CDR3 protein. The data contain 310,000 or so distinct CDR3 sequences, around 3.9% of them singletons. This specimen consisted of PBMCs, obtained on the day of the yellow fever booster vaccination. These receptors originate from a man younger than 30 who received the YFV17D yellow fever vaccine. Each CDR3 is given with its conserved first and last residue. A D gene is named only where the DNA matches it firmly.

d_call,cdr3_length,j_call,v_call,cdr3_aa
.,11,TRBJ2-1,TRBV10-3,CAIGSQDEQFF
.,14,TRBJ1-1,TRBV7-3,CASSLARLNTEAFF
.,12,TRBJ1-2,TRBV28,CASSRGGGGYTF
.,13,TRBJ2-7,TRBV12-3/TRBV12-4,CASHSDSRYEQYF
.,14,TRBJ2-5,TRBV20-1,CSAVSVSPAETQYF
.,13,TRBJ2-1,TRBV4-3,CASSQDGPGEQFF
.,15,TRBJ1-6,TRBV11-2,CASSLGTGINSPLHF
TRBD1,15,TRBJ1-2,TRBV6-2/TRBV6-3,CASSYGAGGDYGYTF
TRBD1,16,TRBJ1-2,TRBV4-3,CASSQTPLTGGYGYTF
TRBD1,14,TRBJ2-7,TRBV6-1,CASSPETGPDEQYF
.,13,TRBJ2-7,TRBV5-1,CASSWQRPDEQYF
.,14,TRBJ2-3,TRBV7-2,CASSSTTGPDTQYF
.,15,TRBJ1-1,TRBV7-3,CASSNSGLSPTEAFF
.,11,TRBJ2-7,TRBV28,CTRRQVYEQYF
TRBD2,16,TRBJ2-7,TRBV25-1,CASSWVAGGTSYEQYF
TRBD2,17,TRBJ2-3,TRBV2,CASSLIGLAGGTKTQYF
TRBD1,16,TRBJ1-3,TRBV6-5,CASSYWQGAAGNTIYF
.,14,TRBJ2-7,TRBV6-1,CASSEVFRGGEQYF
.,10,TRBJ2-1,TRBV29-1,CSVLRTEQFF
.,15,TRBJ1-6,TRBV4-2,CASSQGTDSRPPLHF
.,15,TRBJ1-4,TRBV2,CASSEVGPRHEKLFF
TRBD1,18,TRBJ2-6,TRBV6-2/TRBV6-3,CASLHRQGVDSGANVLTF
TRBD2,14,TRBJ2-1,TRBV3-1,CASSSRTSPDEQFF
TRBD2,20,TRBJ2-5,TRBV7-2,CASSLRPKGLAGGPLETQYF
.,14,TRBJ1-6,TRBV5-4,CASSQTGYNSPLHF
TRBD2,15,TRBJ2-3,TRBV7-2,CASRPPAGGKDTQYF
TRBD1,16,TRBJ1-5,TRBV11-2,CASSDEQGALNQPQHF
.,17,TRBJ2-2,TRBV4-3,CASSQVGSPTNTGELFF
TRBD2,15,TRBJ2-3,TRBV20-1,CSAPTSGGVADTQYF
.,14,TRBJ1-1,TRBV11-1,CASSSHGGGTEAFF
TRBD2,17,TRBJ2-1,TRBV5-1,CASSLGGTSGGGREQFF
TRBD2,17,TRBJ2-1,TRBV5-1,CASSWGLAGDSYNEQFF
TRBD1,14,TRBJ2-1,TRBV10-2,CASSVQGAVNEQFF
TRBD1,16,TRBJ2-5,TRBV5-8,CASSLFRDRVQETQYF